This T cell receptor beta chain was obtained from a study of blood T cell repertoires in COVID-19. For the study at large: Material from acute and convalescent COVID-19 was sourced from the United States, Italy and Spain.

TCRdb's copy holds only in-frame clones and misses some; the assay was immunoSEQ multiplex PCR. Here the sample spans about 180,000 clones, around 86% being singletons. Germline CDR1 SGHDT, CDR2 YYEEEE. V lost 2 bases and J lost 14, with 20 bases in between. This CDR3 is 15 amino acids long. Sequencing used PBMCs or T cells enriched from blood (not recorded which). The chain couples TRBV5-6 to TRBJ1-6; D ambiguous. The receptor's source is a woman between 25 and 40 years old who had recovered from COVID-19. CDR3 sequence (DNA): TGTGCCAGCAGCTTTTGGGCAGTCACCAATATGGCCCTCCACTTT. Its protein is CASSFWAVTNMALHF.